These 21 T cell receptor beta chains came from one sample sequenced in a study of response to subunit inactivated influenza vaccine. From the RT-PCR reads, TCRdb called clonotypes with MiXCR, one entry per CDR3 protein. This sample yields roughly 570,000 distinct CDR3 sequences, of which under 15% are seen a single time; under 15% belongs to the top ten. The sequencing used PBMCs from blood, collected about 40 days after vaccination. Receptor source: a middle-aged man who received an inactivated influenza vaccine.

This chain uses TRBV7-9 with TRBJ2-7; TRBD1 aligns across 7 bases. Germline lookup yields CDR1 SEHNR and CDR2 FQNEAQ (reference sequence). With 5 bases clipped from V and 4 bases from J, the junction kept 8 bases outside the gene matches. This CDR3 comprises 14 residues. In DNA form, the CDR3 reads TGTGCCAGCAGCGCTAACACGGGACAGTACGAGCAGTACTTC. As protein: CASSANTGQYEQYF.

The rearrangement uses TRBV7-9 and TRBJ2-1; maybe TRBD2 (7 bases). The V gene's germline CDR1 is SEHNR and CDR2 FQNEAQ (reference sequence). The CDR3 has 12 amino acids. Trimming shortened V by 4 bases and J by 14 bases, and 15 bases separated the two germline ends. CDR3: CASSSPWGGEFF. CDR3 nucleotide sequence: TGTGCCAGCAGCTCCCCGTGGGGGGGCGAGTTCTTC.

This chain uses TRBV9 with TRBJ2-3; 7 bases align to TRBD2. The CDR3 loop spans 14 amino acids. V shed 4 bases, J shed 6 bases, and the junction held 8 bases outside the gene matches. Per the germline V gene, CDR1 is SGDLS and CDR2 is YYNGEE. As DNA, the CDR3 is TGTGCCAGCAGCCCCAGATGGGGGGGGGATACGCAGTATTTT. Its translation is CASSPRWGGDTQYF. The whole variable domain, remainder taken from reference TRBV9 and TRBJ2-3, is DSGVTQTPKHLITATGQRVTLRCSPRSGDLSVYWYQQSLDQGLQFLIQYYNGEERAKGNILERFSAQQFPDLHSELNLSSLELGDSALYFCASSPRWGGDTQYFGPGTRLTVL.

The table lists this clonotype with a few counts. J is TRBJ2-7 and V is TRBV28; perhaps TRBD2 as D (6 bases). Germline V CDR1 and CDR2: MDHEN, SYDVKM. This CDR3 comprises 15 residues. Trimming stripped 3 bases from V and 4 bases from J, with 16 bases between. The CDR3 here is CASSFYFGGMYEQYF. The CDR3 nucleotides are TGTGCCAGCAGTTTCTATTTCGGGGGAATGTACGAGCAGTACTTC.

This sequence joins TRBV6-2 or TRBV6-3 and TRBJ2-1, with a weak D call TRBD2 (6 bases). The CDR3 is 14 amino acids. V gave up 7 bases and J gave up 3 bases, with 13 bases separating them. In germline, CDR1 is MNHEY, CDR2 SVGEGT. The CDR3 loop reads CASTRGTDYNEQFF. CDR3 nucleotide sequence: TGTGCCAGCACCCGCGGGACGGACTACAATGAGCAGTTCTTC.

CDR3 loop: CASSLLAGGLEDTQYF. Here the CDR3 DNA reads TGTGCCAGCAGCCTGTTAGCGGGGGGGCTGGAAGATACGCAGTATTTT. The chain has TRBV11-2 and TRBJ2-3, with TRBD2 identical over 11 bases. CDR1 and CDR2 from the germline V gene are SGHAT and FQNNGV. Unmatched junction bases numbered 9, after V lost 5 bases and J lost 5 bases. This CDR3 has 16 amino acids.

This clonotype was counted between two and nine times. This chain connects TRBV11-2 to TRBJ2-5; 10 positions match TRBD2. With 2 bases clipped from V and 0 bases from J, the junction kept 12 bases outside the gene matches. This CDR3 comprises 19 residues. Germline CDR1 SGHAT, CDR2 FQNNGV. The DNA of the CDR3 is TGTGCCAGCAGCTTATACATCCGGACTAGCGGAGAGTACCAAGAGACCCAGTACTTC. Residues: CASSLYIRTSGEYQETQYF.

This clonotype was counted a few times. The CDR3 here is CASSQDLGRSGETQYF. The CDR3 DNA follows: TGTGCCAGCAGCCAAGATCTAGGGCGGAGCGGGGAGACCCAGTACTTC. The V and J genes are TRBV4-2 and TRBJ2-5; D is possibly TRBD2 (6 bases). The CDR3 contains 16 residues. Between the trimmed V and J ends, which lost 0 bases and 5 bases, there was a span of 16 bases. The germline gives CDR1 LGHNA, CDR2 YNFKEQ.

The V gene is TRBV7-9, the J gene TRBJ1-1; D not certain. Trimming removed 2 bases at V and 7 bases at J, with 11 bases between. Germline CDR1 is SEHNR and CDR2 is FQNEAQ (reference sequence). This CDR3 comprises 13 residues. The DNA for the CDR3 is TGTGCCAGCAGCTTAACGCCACGGGGTGAAGCTTTCTTT. It specifies CASSLTPRGEAFF.

This clonotype has only one observation. The V and J genes are TRBV10-3 and TRBJ2-1; no definite D call. V was clipped by 6 bases and J by 8 bases, with 11 bases between them. The CDR3 is 12 amino acids. The germline gives CDR1 ENHRY, CDR2 SYGVKD. CDR3 in DNA: TGTGCCATCAGCTTTAGCCCCGATGAGCAGTTCTTC. Protein sequence: CAISFSPDEQFF.

This rearrangement joins TRBV11-3 to TRBJ2-1; D gene ambiguous. There are 13 residues in the CDR3. Between the trimmed V and J ends, which lost 0 bases and 9 bases, there was a span of 9 bases. Germline V gene data show CDR1 as SGHNT and CDR2 as YENEEA. This chain's CDR3 is CASSLDGLGEQFF. The CDR3 bases are TGTGCCAGCAGCTTAGATGGTTTGGGTGAGCAGTTCTTC.

The table lists this clonotype with a few counts. The rearrangement joins TRBV5-1 to TRBJ1-6; D is unclear. The CDR3 totals 15 residues. The germline V and J ends were trimmed by 0 bases and 7 bases, with 11 bases remaining between them. Germline assignment: CDR1 SGHRS and CDR2 YFSETQ. CDR3 residues: CASSLGGESNSPLHF. CDR3 nucleotides: TGCGCCAGCAGCTTGGGCGGGGAGAGCAATTCACCCCTCCACTTT.

V is TRBV4-3 and J is TRBJ1-6; D remains ambiguous. Germline loops: CDR1 LGHNA, CDR2 YSLEER. The CDR3 has 15 residues. Trimming took 1 base from V and 5 from J, leaving 9 bases between them. The CDR3 coding sequence is TGCGCCAGCAGCCAAGTTTACGGGAATAATTCACCCCTCCACTTT. It is translated as CASSQVYGNNSPLHF.

This clonotype occurred many times. V gene TRBV20-1 combines with J gene TRBJ2-7; 7 positions match TRBD1. The CDR3 sequence is 14 residues long. Germline CDR1 DFQATT, CDR2 SNEGSKA (reference sequence). V was pared by 2 bases and J by 4 bases, with 8 bases of the junction left unmatched. CDR3 protein: CSARKTGTVYEQYF. The CDR3 DNA reads TGCAGTGCTAGAAAAACCGGGACAGTTTACGAGCAGTACTTC.

The V call is TRBV20-1, the J call TRBJ2-5; TRBD1 matches 7 bases. V dropped 5 bases and J dropped 4; count of bases not matched to a gene: 7. This CDR3 spans 13 amino acids. The germline V gene encodes CDR1 DFQATT and CDR2 SNEGSKA (reference sequence). Here the CDR3 DNA reads TGCAGTGCTGGCAAAGGGGGCTTAGAGACCCAGTACTTC. Residues: CSAGKGGLETQYF.

This clonotype was counted only a few times. This chain uses TRBV24-1 with TRBJ2-5; a weak D match, TRBD1 (6 bases). V was cut by 8 bases and J by 3 bases, with 12 bases left in between. Looked up from germline, CDR1 is KGHDR and CDR2 is SFDVKD. This CDR3 is 13 amino acids long. The CDR3 spells CATKGVNEETQYF. The CDR3 DNA sequence: TGTGCCACCAAGGGGGTGAATGAAGAGACCCAGTACTTC.

This clonotype turned up a few times. The chain carries TRBV29-1 and TRBJ1-1; 7 positions match TRBD1. The CDR3 totals 12 residues. The germline CDR1 and CDR2 sequences are SQVTM and ANQGSEA. V lost 4 bases, J lost 6 bases, and 5 bases stayed unmatched. CDR3 loop: CSVAEGAAEAFF. Here the CDR3 DNA reads TGCAGCGTTGCGGAGGGGGCGGCTGAAGCTTTCTTT.

V usage is TRBV18 and J usage is TRBJ2-1; D is possibly TRBD2 (5 bases). V lost 1 base, J lost 5 bases, and 9 bases lay in between. This CDR3 spans 14 amino acids. Germline CDR1 KGHSH, CDR2 LQKENI. In DNA, the CDR3 is TGTGCCAGCTCACCACTGCTAGCAGACAATGAGCAGTTCTTC. Its protein is CASSPLLADNEQFF.

The J gene is TRBJ1-2, the V gene TRBV4-1; D is unresolved. The V end lost 0 bases, the J end lost 2 bases, and 10 bases lay between the germline ends. This CDR3 has 15 residues. CDR1 and CDR2 (germline): MGHRA, YSYEKL. The DNA of the CDR3 is TGCGCCAGCAGCCAAGAAGGAGGGCCCAACTATGGCTACACCTTC. It specifies CASSQEGGPNYGYTF.

V gene TRBV9 combines with J gene TRBJ1-1; a possible D gene is TRBD1 (6 bases). The V end was cut by 0 bases, the J end by 5 bases, with 14 bases between. Germline V CDR1 and CDR2: SGDLS, YYNGEE. This CDR3 is 15 amino acids long. Here the CDR3 reads CASSVGAGGWTEAFF. The CDR3 DNA sequence: TGTGCCAGCAGCGTAGGTGCGGGGGGCTGGACTGAAGCTTTCTTT.

The chain employs TRBV3-1 and TRBJ2-7; perhaps TRBD2 as D (5 bases). CDR3 size: 16 residues. The V end lost 6 bases, the J end lost 3 bases, and 21 bases lay between the germline ends. The V gene's germline CDR1 is LGHDT and CDR2 YNNKEL (reference sequence). Here the CDR3 reads CASREDTTGKDYEQYF. Here the CDR3 DNA reads TGTGCCAGCAGAGAGGATACCACCGGGAAAGACTACGAGCAGTACTTC.